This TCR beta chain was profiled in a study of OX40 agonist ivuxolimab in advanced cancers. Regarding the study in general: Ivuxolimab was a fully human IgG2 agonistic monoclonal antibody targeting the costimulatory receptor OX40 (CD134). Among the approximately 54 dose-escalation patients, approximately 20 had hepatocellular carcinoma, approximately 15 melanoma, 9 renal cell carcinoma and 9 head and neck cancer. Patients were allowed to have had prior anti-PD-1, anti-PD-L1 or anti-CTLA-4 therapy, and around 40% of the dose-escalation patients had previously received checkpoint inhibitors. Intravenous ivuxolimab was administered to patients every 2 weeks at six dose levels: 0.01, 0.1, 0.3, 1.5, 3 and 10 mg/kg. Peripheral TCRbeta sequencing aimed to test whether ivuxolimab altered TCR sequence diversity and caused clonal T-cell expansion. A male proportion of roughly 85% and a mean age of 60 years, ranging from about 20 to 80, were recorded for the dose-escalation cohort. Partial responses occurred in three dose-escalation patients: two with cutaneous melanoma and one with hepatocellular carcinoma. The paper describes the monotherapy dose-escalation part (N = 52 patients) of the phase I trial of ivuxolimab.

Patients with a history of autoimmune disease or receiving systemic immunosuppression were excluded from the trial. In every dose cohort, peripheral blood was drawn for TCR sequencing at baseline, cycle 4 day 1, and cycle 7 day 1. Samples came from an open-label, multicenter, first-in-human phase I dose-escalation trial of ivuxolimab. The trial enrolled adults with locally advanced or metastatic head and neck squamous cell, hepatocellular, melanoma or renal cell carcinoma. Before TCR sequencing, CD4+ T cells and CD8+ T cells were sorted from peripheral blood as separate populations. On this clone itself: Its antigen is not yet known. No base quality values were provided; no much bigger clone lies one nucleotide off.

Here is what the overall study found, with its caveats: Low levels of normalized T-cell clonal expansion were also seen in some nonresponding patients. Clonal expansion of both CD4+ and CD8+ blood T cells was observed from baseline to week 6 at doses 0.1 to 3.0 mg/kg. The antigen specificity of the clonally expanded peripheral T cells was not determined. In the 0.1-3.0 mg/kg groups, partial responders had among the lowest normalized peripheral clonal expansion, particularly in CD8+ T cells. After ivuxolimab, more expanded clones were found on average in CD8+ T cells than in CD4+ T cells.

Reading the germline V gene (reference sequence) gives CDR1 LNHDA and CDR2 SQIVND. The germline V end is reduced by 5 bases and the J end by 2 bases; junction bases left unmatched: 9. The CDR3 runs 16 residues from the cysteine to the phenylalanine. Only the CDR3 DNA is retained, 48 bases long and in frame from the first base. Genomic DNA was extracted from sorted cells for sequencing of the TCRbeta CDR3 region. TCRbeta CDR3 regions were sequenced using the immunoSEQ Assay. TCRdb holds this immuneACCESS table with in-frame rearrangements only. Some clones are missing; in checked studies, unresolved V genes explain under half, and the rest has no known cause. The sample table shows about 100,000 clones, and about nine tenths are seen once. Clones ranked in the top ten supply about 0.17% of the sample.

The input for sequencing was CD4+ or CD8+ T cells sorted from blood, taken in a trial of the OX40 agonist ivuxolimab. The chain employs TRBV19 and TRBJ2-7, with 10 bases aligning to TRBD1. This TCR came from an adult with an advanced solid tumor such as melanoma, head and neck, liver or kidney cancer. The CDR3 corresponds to CASSHNPGTGAYEQYF. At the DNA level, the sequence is TGTGCCAGTAGTCATAACCCCGGGACAGGGGCCTACGAGCAGTACTTC.